Below, 25 T cell receptor beta chains from the same sample are listed, as sequenced in a study of T cells in Graves' hyperthyroidism and ophthalmopathy. What was amplified from RNA transcripts were TCR beta CDR3 regions. The HTBI primer set served for first-round RT-PCR of the TCR CDR3. TCRdb re-analysed the multiplex PCR reads in MiXCR, keeping a single row per CDR3 protein. Of some 350,000 distinct CDR3 sequences listed, about 20% are singletons. Input material: blood. These receptors were collected from a woman aged 18 to 35 with Graves' hyperthyroidism.

This clonotype was found many times. The CDR3 loop reads CASSQEFEAETQYF. CDR3 nucleotide sequence: TGTGCCAGCAGCCAAGAATTCGAGGCGGAGACCCAGTACTTC. V and J are TRBV14 and TRBJ2-5, with D hard to call. CDR3 length: 14 residues. V lost 0 bases, J lost 5 bases, and 10 bases lay in between. CDR1 SGHDN and CDR2 FVKESK come from the germline V gene.

This clonotype came up many times. The rearrangement links TRBV9 to TRBJ1-2, with 7 bases that match TRBD1. The V gene's germline CDR1 is SGDLS and CDR2 YYNGEE. V was pared by 3 bases and J by 3 bases, with 8 bases of the junction left unmatched. The CDR3 covers 15 residues. This CDR3 reads CASSEGGGADYGYTF. The CDR3 region has the DNA TGTGCCAGCAGCGAGGGAGGGGGCGCGGACTATGGCTACACCTTC.

This clonotype has ten or more counts. The chain is built from TRBV12-3 or TRBV12-4 and TRBJ1-5; 11 bases map to TRBD1. V gave up 6 bases and J gave up 4 bases; unmatched junction bases: 2. The CDR3 contains 14 residues. CDR3 region: CASSWDRGNQPQHF. The CDR3 DNA is TGTGCCAGCAGCTGGGACAGGGGGAATCAGCCCCAGCATTTT.

This clonotype was counted ten times or more. This chain connects TRBV24-1 to TRBJ2-2; maybe TRBD1 (5 bases). Trimming stripped 10 bases from V and 2 bases from J, with 13 bases between. Per the germline V gene, CDR1 is KGHDR and CDR2 is SFDVKD. The CDR3 consists of 14 residues. CDR3 DNA sequence: TGTGCCACGACCGAAGGACATAACACCGGGGAGCTGTTTTTT. It encodes CATTEGHNTGELFF.

This clonotype was counted at least ten times. V is TRBV12-3 or TRBV12-4 and J is TRBJ1-2; D remains unclear. V lost 8 bases and J lost 4, with 14 bases in between. CDR3 size: 13 residues. CDR3 loop: CASRTGRSYGYTF. The DNA for the CDR3 is TGTGCCAGCCGAACCGGACGGAGCTATGGCTACACCTTC.

This clonotype was detected a few times. V usage is TRBV5-1 and J usage is TRBJ2-5; TRBD1 agrees at 7 bases. Germline V gene lookup returns CDR1 SGHRS and CDR2 YFSETQ. Losses at the gene ends were 4 bases for V and 1 base for J; bases not matched to a gene: 7. The CDR3 loop spans 15 amino acids. The DNA of the CDR3 is TGCGCCAGCAGCAGAGAAGGGGACAGCCAAGAGACCCAGTACTTC. Amino acid sequence: CASSREGDSQETQYF.

V is TRBV12-3 or TRBV12-4 and J is TRBJ2-2; TRBD2 is a possible D gene (5 bases). Trimming left V 5 bases short and J 0 bases short, with 13 bases between. The CDR3 is made up of 16 amino acids. The CDR3 spells CASSPTRIANTGELFF. CDR3 DNA: TGTGCCAGCAGTCCTACTAGAATCGCGAACACCGGGGAGCTGTTTTTT.

This clonotype was found many times. The rearrangement uses TRBV9 and TRBJ2-7, with a tentative D call TRBD1 (5 bases). Trimming took off 2 bases at V and 0 bases at J, with 9 bases between the two ends. Per germline, CDR1 SGDLS and CDR2 YYNGEE. The CDR3 sequence is 14 residues long. CDR3 sequence reads: CASSVGHSSYEQYF. The CDR3 DNA is TGTGCCAGCAGCGTTGGACACAGCTCCTACGAGCAGTACTTC.

This clonotype was recorded at least ten times. The gene calls are TRBV5-5 and TRBJ1-5, with TRBD1 matching over 7 bases. Trimming cost V 2 bases and J 6 bases; bases outside gene matches: 5. The CDR3 totals 14 residues. The germline V gene encodes CDR1 SGHKS and CDR2 YYEKEE (reference sequence). This CDR3 is CASSFGTVSQPQHF. CDR3 in DNA: TGTGCCAGCAGCTTCGGGACAGTTTCTCAGCCCCAGCATTTT.

The sample holds a few counts of this clonotype. The CDR3 sequence is CASSQGLAGVEQYF. The CDR3 DNA reads as TGTGCCAGCAGCCAAGGGCTAGCGGGGGTCGAGCAGTACTTC. V gene TRBV3-1 combines with J gene TRBJ2-7; 10 bases agree with TRBD2. There are 14 residues in the CDR3. The V gene's germline CDR1 is LGHDT and CDR2 YNNKEL (reference sequence). J gave up 6 bases and V 1 base, and 3 bases lay outside the gene matches.

This clonotype has a count of ten or more. CDR3 sequence: CSAIDRGRVETQYF. CDR3 DNA sequence: TGCAGTGCTATCGACAGGGGGAGAGTAGAGACCCAGTACTTC. The chain recombines TRBV20-1 with TRBJ2-5; TRBD1 aligns across 9 bases. CDR1 is DFQATT and CDR2 is SNEGSKA in the germline V gene (reference sequence). Trimming took 4 bases from V and 4 from J; bases not matched to a gene: 7. The CDR3 runs to 14 residues.

Note on this clonotype: Mismatch with germline at one junction end may stem from a read error. V gene TRBV2 combines with J gene TRBJ2-4; tentative D call: TRBD2 (5 bases). The germline gives CDR1 SNHLY, CDR2 FYNNEI. This CDR3 comprises 15 residues. The DNA of the CDR3 is TGTGCCAGCACGGAGCAGTTCCTAGCCAAAAACATTAAGTACTTC. It is translated as CASTEQFLAKNIKYF.

This clonotype was seen at least ten times. The CDR3 reads CATPIRVGQPQHF. DNA of the CDR3: TGTGCCACGCCTATCAGGGTAGGCCAGCCCCAGCATTTT. The gene calls are TRBV24-1 and TRBJ1-5; maybe TRBD1 (5 bases). CDR3 length equals 13 residues. Germline CDR1 KGHDR, CDR2 SFDVKD. Deletions cut 10 bases from V and 7 bases from J, with 16 bases between.

In its sample, this clonotype was seen many times. The chain combines TRBV28 with TRBJ2-6, with D possibly matching TRBD1 (5 bases). Trimming took off 5 bases at V and 0 bases at J, with 11 bases between the two ends. The CDR3 runs to 16 residues. Germline CDR1 is MDHEN and CDR2 is SYDVKM. The CDR3 spells CASSPTELSGANVLTF. CDR3 nucleotide sequence: TGTGCCAGCAGTCCGACAGAGCTCTCTGGGGCCAACGTCCTGACTTTC. Supplemented by reference TRBV28 and TRBJ2-6, the full variable domain reads DVKVTQSSRYLVKRTGEKVFLECVQDMDHENMFWYRQDPGLGLRLIYFSYDVKMKEKGDIPEGYSVSREKKERFSLILESASTNQTSMYLCASSPTELSGANVLTFGAGSRLTVL.

This clonotype has at least ten counts. CDR3 bases: TGCGCCAGCAGCCGCCAGCGGACAGGGGATGGGAACACTGAAGCTTTCTTT. It encodes CASSRQRTGDGNTEAFF. This chain connects TRBV4-1 to TRBJ1-1, with 9 bases that match TRBD1. CDR3 length: 17 residues. V shed 4 bases, J shed 1 base, and the junction held 10 bases outside the gene matches. Germline lookup yields CDR1 MGHRA and CDR2 YSYEKL.

This clonotype appeared a few times. The rearrangement links TRBV5-1 to TRBJ2-2; maybe TRBD1 (6 bases). CDR1 and CDR2 from the germline V gene are SGHRS and YFSETQ. Trimming shortened V by 4 bases and J by 1 base, and 11 bases separated the two germline ends. This CDR3 comprises 15 residues. The CDR3 nucleotides are TGCGCCAGCAGCCTTACAGGGCAGAACACCGGGGAGCTGTTTTTT. This encodes CASSLTGQNTGELFF.

This clonotype has ten or more counts. This chain joins TRBV2 and TRBJ2-5, with D perhaps TRBD2 (5 bases). Germline lookup yields CDR1 SNHLY and CDR2 FYNNEI. Trimming left V 2 bases short and J 0 bases short, with 13 bases between. The CDR3 extends over 16 amino acids. The CDR3 DNA sequence: TGTGCCAGCAGTGAAATACCAGCGGAGTACCAAGAGACCCAGTACTTC. Translating gives CASSEIPAEYQETQYF.

The chain couples TRBV7-6 to TRBJ2-7; 11 bases line up with TRBD1. Germline V lookup: CDR1 SGHVS, CDR2 FNYEAQ. The V and J ends lost 4 bases and 7 bases, in that order; junction bases with no gene match: 9. The CDR3 covers 15 residues. The CDR3 protein is CASSSGQGAAWEQYF. The CDR3 DNA sequence: TGTGCCAGCAGCTCCGGACAGGGGGCGGCGTGGGAGCAGTACTTC.

The rearrangement links TRBV13 to TRBJ1-1, with 7 bases aligning to TRBD1. The CDR3 runs 16 residues. V dropped 5 bases and J dropped 1; count of bases not matched to a gene: 10. Germline CDR1 reads PRHDT; CDR2 reads FYEKMQ (reference sequence). CDR3 coding DNA: TGTGCCAGCAGCCCCCGGGAGGGGGCAGCGAACACTGAAGCTTTCTTT. Translating gives CASSPREGAANTEAFF.

This clonotype was seen ten or more times. The chain combines TRBV10-3 with TRBJ2-7; D may be TRBD1 or TRBD2 (5 bases each). Trimming removed 6 bases from V and 0 bases from J, with 12 bases in between. The CDR3 is 14 amino acids. The germline CDR1 and CDR2 sequences are ENHRY and SYGVKD. The CDR3 coding sequence is TGTGCCATCAGACGGGACGGGCTCTCCTACGAGCAGTACTTC. This encodes CAIRRDGLSYEQYF.

Here the CDR3 reads CAWKTAYTEAFF. CDR3 DNA: TGTGCCTGGAAAACAGCCTACACTGAAGCTTTCTTT. V usage is TRBV30 and J usage is TRBJ1-1; D ambiguous. The CDR3 covers 12 residues. V gave up 4 bases and J gave up 3 bases, with 9 bases separating them. Germline-derived CDR1 and CDR2 are GTSNPN and SVGIG (reference sequence).

This rearrangement joins TRBV20-1 to TRBJ2-2; 10 bases are shared with TRBD1. V gave up 5 bases and J gave up 6 bases; unmatched junction bases: 6. Germline CDR1 DFQATT, CDR2 SNEGSKA (reference sequence). CDR3 length: 14 amino acids. The CDR3 nucleotides are TGCAGTGCTCCGACGGGACAGGGGTCCGGGGAGCTGTTTTTT. As protein: CSAPTGQGSGELFF.

This chain links TRBV12-3 or TRBV12-4 with TRBJ2-7; D is ambiguous. This CDR3 comprises 13 residues. Trimming pared 10 bases from V and 6 bases from J, leaving 19 bases between. The CDR3 loop reads CATKEFAGGEQYF. CDR3 nucleotide sequence: TGTGCCACGAAGGAGTTCGCCGGCGGCGAGCAGTACTTC.

This clonotype was picked up many times. The gene calls are TRBV6-1 and TRBJ2-7; D remains ambiguous. In germline, CDR1 is MNHNS, CDR2 SASEGT. The ends were cut back, 2 bases at V and 4 bases at J, with 0 bases in the middle. The CDR3 loop spans 10 amino acids. CDR3 in DNA: TGTGCCAGCAGTGAATACGAGCAGTACTTC. As protein: CASSEYEQYF.

This clonotype has ten or more counts. This rearrangement joins TRBV6-2 or TRBV6-3 to TRBJ2-2, with 14 bases fitting TRBD2. V trimming: 6 bases; J trimming: 2 bases; junction bases outside the gene matches: 11. The CDR3 is 19 amino acids. Per the germline V gene, CDR1 is MNHEY and CDR2 is SVGEGT. The CDR3: CASRRLAGGPFDNTGELFF. The CDR3 DNA is TGTGCCAGCAGGCGACTAGCGGGGGGGCCGTTTGATAACACCGGGGAGCTGTTTTTT.